This T cell receptor (beta chain) is from a study of T cell changes during pregnancy in multiple sclerosis. TCRdb keeps only in-frame clones here, not all; method: immunoSEQ multiplex PCR. Of 65,000 to 80,000 clones in the sample, about 92% were seen once. This clone was seen once. Trimming took 6 bases from V and 2 from J, leaving 13 bases between them. The CDR3 consists of 15 residues. Per the germline V gene, CDR1 is SEHNR and CDR2 is FQNEAQ (reference sequence). Sequencing was performed on peripheral blood, taken in the second trimester of pregnancy. The gene calls are TRBV7-9 and TRBJ1-4; D is perhaps TRBD1 (6 bases). This clonotype was obtained from a female donor with multiple sclerosis, enrolled in a pregnancy study. Here the CDR3 DNA reads TGTGCCAGCAGTCCGCATGGGGGCACTAATGAAAAACTGTTTTTT. The encoded protein is CASSPHGGTNEKLFF.